The 32 T cell receptor beta chains below were found in one sample sequenced in a study of cytomegalovirus exposure and HLA in healthy donors (dated by TCRdb to between 2016 and 2019). Libraries were prepared through the immunoSEQ multiplex PCR assay. For the multiplex PCR, a mixture combining 60 forward primers for TCR Vbeta segments and 13 reverse primers for TCR Jbeta segments was used. The source is immuneACCESS, and TCRdb retained only in-frame sequences with V and J called. Part of the clones is not carried over; for the studies checked, unresolved V genes explain less than half of this, and the remainder is unexplained. The table for this sample lists about 300,000 clones; 80% to 90% of them were counted only once. The top ten clones comprise 3.5% to 4% of the sample. The sample consisted of PBMCs. The receptors derive from a man aged 35 to 55 in good health and CMV-seropositive.

This clone has just one count. V is TRBV7-9 and J is TRBJ2-7; 9 nucleotides line up with TRBD1. V lost 3 bases, J lost 0 bases, and 3 bases stayed unmatched. CDR1 and CDR2 from the germline V gene are SEHNR and FQNEAQ (reference sequence). This CDR3 is 15 amino acids long. The DNA of the CDR3 is TGTGCCAGCAGCTTTGGGACAGGGAGCTCCTACGAGCAGTACTTC. This gives the protein CASSFGTGSSYEQYF.

V gene TRBV20-1 combines with J gene TRBJ1-2; 7 nucleotides agree with TRBD1. The length of the CDR3 is 11 residues. CDR1 and CDR2 from the germline V gene are DFQATT and SNEGSKA (reference sequence). DNA of the CDR3: TGCAGAGGTGACAGGGCCTATGGCTACACCTTC. It encodes CRGDRAYGYTF.

The V gene is TRBV11-2, the J gene TRBJ2-7; 9 nucleotides align to TRBD2. The CDR3 spans 18 residues. Losses at the gene ends were 7 bases for V and 6 bases for J; bases not matched to a gene: 22. The V gene's germline CDR1 is SGHAT and CDR2 FQNNGV. CDR3 amino acids: CASTMPPASGLANIEQYF. The CDR3 bases are TGTGCCAGCACCATGCCCCCTGCTTCGGGACTAGCAAACATCGAGCAGTACTTC.

The V call is TRBV6-8, the J call TRBJ2-1; D may be TRBD2 (5 bases). The germline V gene has CDR1 MNHGY and CDR2 SAAAGT. CDR3 size: 15 residues. V was trimmed by 2 bases and J by 3 bases, leaving 11 bases between them. The CDR3 is CASSYVSGSYNEQFF. DNA of the CDR3: TGTGCCAGCAGTTACGTGAGCGGAAGCTACAATGAGCAGTTCTTC.

The J gene is TRBJ2-3, the V gene TRBV7-3, with TRBD2 as a possible D gene (6 bases). Germline V CDR1 and CDR2: SGHTA, FQGTGA. This CDR3 contains 13 residues. Trimming cost V 8 bases and J 0 bases, with 9 bases left between them. CDR3 sequence (DNA): TGTGCCAGCCGGGGGACTAGCACAGATACGCAGTATTTT. Translating it yields CASRGTSTDTQYF.

The rearrangement uses TRBV5-1 and TRBJ2-7; D possibly corresponds to TRBD2 (6 bases). The germline V and J ends were trimmed by 4 bases and 5 bases, with 16 bases remaining between them. The CDR3 contains 14 residues. Germline CDR1 is SGHRS and CDR2 is YFSETQ. Written as DNA, the CDR3 is TGCGCCAGCAGCCAGCCCGGGACTTTCAACGAGCAGTACTTC. Its protein is CASSQPGTFNEQYF.

The chain combines TRBV15 with TRBJ2-7, with 7 positions matching TRBD2. Germline lookup yields CDR1 LNHNV and CDR2 YYDKDF (reference sequence). Trimming took 5 bases from V and 2 from J; bases not matched to a gene: 3. The CDR3 covers 13 residues. The CDR3 DNA reads as TGTGCCACCAGCCAAACTAGCGCCTACGAGCAGTACTTC. This gives the protein CATSQTSAYEQYF.

In its sample, this clone was seen once. This chain uses TRBV4-1 with TRBJ2-7; 7 nucleotides line up with TRBD1. The CDR3 totals 15 residues. With 1 base clipped from V and 1 base from J, the junction kept 4 bases outside the gene matches. Per the germline V gene, CDR1 is MGHRA and CDR2 is YSYEKL. The CDR3 is CASSQAGTESYEQYF. The CDR3 DNA follows: TGCGCCAGCAGCCAAGCCGGGACAGAATCCTACGAGCAGTACTTC.

The DNA for the CDR3 is TGTGCCAGCAGTTTTTCCAGGGCCACCGGGGAGCTGTTTTTT. Amino acids: CASSFSRATGELFF. The J gene is TRBJ2-2, the V gene TRBV27; perhaps TRBD1 as D (5 bases). Germline CDR1 and CDR2: MNHEY and SMNVEV (reference sequence). The CDR3 contains 14 residues. V was cut by 3 bases and J by 4 bases, with 9 bases left in between.

The chain has TRBV2 and TRBJ2-3; D is unclear. The CDR3 is 13 amino acids. The germline V gene has CDR1 SNHLY and CDR2 FYNNEI. Trimming removed 3 bases at V and 0 bases at J, with 4 bases between. The CDR3 bases are TGTGCCAGCAGTGACACTAGCACAGATACGCAGTATTTT. This codes for CASSDTSTDTQYF.

Remarks on this clone: A read error is possible here, since a much larger clone lies one base away. The chain combines TRBV7-2 with TRBJ1-1, with TRBD1 matching over 7 bases. The CDR3 is 13 amino acids. The germline V gene has CDR1 SGHTA and CDR2 FQGNSA. With V trimmed by 2 bases and J by 3 bases, 0 bases remained unmatched. The CDR3 region is CASSLQGDTEAFF. CDR3 nucleotides: TGTGCCAGCAGCTTACAGGGGGACACTGAAGCTTTCTTT.

This rearrangement joins TRBV7-3 to TRBJ2-1; 13 bases are a match to TRBD2. Germline lookup yields CDR1 SGHTA and CDR2 FQGTGA. The CDR3 is 15 amino acids. V lost 5 bases to trimming and J lost 6 bases; unmatched junction nucleotides: 4. The CDR3 region has the DNA TGTGCCAGCAGCCCTGGGACTAGCGGGACCAATGAGCAGTTCTTC. Protein product: CASSPGTSGTNEQFF.

The rearrangement links TRBV9 to TRBJ2-1, with TRBD1 as a possible D gene (5 bases). From germline, CDR1 is SGDLS and CDR2 YYNGEE. There are 13 residues in the CDR3. V dropped 4 bases and J dropped 10 bases, with 15 bases sitting between them. The CDR3 loop reads CASSPDWGGEQFF. The CDR3 DNA sequence: TGTGCCAGCAGCCCTGACTGGGGCGGAGAGCAGTTCTTC. Together with reference TRBV9 and TRBJ2-1, the CDR3 gives the full variable domain: DSGVTQTPKHLITATGQRVTLRCSPRSGDLSVYWYQQSLDQGLQFLIQYYNGEERAKGNILERFSAQQFPDLHSELNLSSLELGDSALYFCASSPDWGGEQFFGPGTRLTVL.

The chain uses TRBV11-2 and TRBJ2-1; 13 nucleotides agree with TRBD2. The CDR3 totals 15 residues. V dropped 1 base and J dropped 7; count of bases not matched to a gene: 1. In germline, CDR1 is SGHAT, CDR2 FQNNGV. The CDR3 coding sequence is TGTGCCAGCAGCTTAGGGACTAGCGGGAGAAATGAGCAGTTCTTC. Translating gives CASSLGTSGRNEQFF.

J is TRBJ1-2 and V is TRBV30; a possible D gene is TRBD1 (5 bases). The germline V gene encodes CDR1 GTSNPN and CDR2 SVGIG (reference sequence). Trimming removed 4 bases from V and 6 bases from J, with 15 bases in between. This CDR3 comprises 13 residues. The CDR3 bases are TGTGCCTGGATGGCCAGGGCATCCGATGGCTACACCTTC. This gives the protein CAWMARASDGYTF.

DNA for the CDR3: TGTGCCAGCAGTCAACAGGGGAGGCGGTACTTC. This translates into CASSQQGRRYF. The V call is TRBV28, the J call TRBJ2-5; D possibly corresponds to TRBD1 (7 bases). The CDR3 contains 11 residues. Looked up from germline, CDR1 is MDHEN and CDR2 is SYDVKM. The V gene lost 5 bases and the J gene lost 13 bases, with 14 bases spanning the gap.

This clone was observed a handful of times. The chain couples TRBV29-1 to TRBJ1-1; 10 bases match TRBD1. J was trimmed by 5 bases and V by 3 bases; bases with no gene match: 0. Germline loops: CDR1 SQVTM, CDR2 ANQGSEA. The CDR3 runs 12 residues. CDR3 sequence: CSVEDRGTEAFF. The CDR3 DNA follows: TGCAGCGTTGAGGACAGGGGGACTGAAGCTTTCTTT.

This sequence joins TRBV15 and TRBJ1-1; possibly TRBD1 for D (5 bases). Trimming stripped 7 bases from V and 0 bases from J, with 15 bases between. The germline V gene encodes CDR1 LNHNV and CDR2 YYDKDF (reference sequence). The CDR3 sequence is 15 residues long. This CDR3 is CATNYPGTLNTEAFF. CDR3 DNA sequence: TGTGCCACCAACTACCCCGGGACTCTGAACACTGAAGCTTTCTTT.

Written as DNA, the CDR3 is TGCGCCAGCAGCTTGGGAGGAAGCGCAGATACGCAGTATTTT. Translated, it gives CASSLGGSADTQYF. This chain uses TRBV5-1 with TRBJ2-3; D gene uncertain. Germline CDR1 SGHRS, CDR2 YFSETQ. This CDR3 spans 14 amino acids. The V and J ends lost 0 bases and 4 bases respectively, with 9 bases between them.

In regard to this clone: Different DNA sequences within this sample yield the same CDR3. The gene calls are TRBV11-2 and TRBJ2-5; TRBD1 might be the D (5 bases). The CDR3 runs 13 residues. Germline assignment: CDR1 SGHAT and CDR2 FQNNGV. Trimming removed 3 bases at V and 3 bases at J, with 8 bases between. CDR3 coding DNA: TGTGCCAGCAGCTTGCCAGGGAAAGAGACCCAGTACTTC. Translating gives CASSLPGKETQYF.

The chain carries TRBV28 and TRBJ2-2; D is perhaps TRBD2 (5 bases). The CDR3 totals 18 residues. Germline values: CDR1 MDHEN, CDR2 SYDVKM. Deletions cut 10 bases from V and 2 bases from J, with 26 bases between. As DNA, the CDR3 is TGTGCCACCCTTCCTGGCAGCCTCGGGCGGGTAAACACCGGGGAGCTGTTTTTT. Translated, it gives CATLPGSLGRVNTGELFF.

This clone was seen more than once but under ten times. The V and J genes are TRBV19 and TRBJ1-1; D is ambiguous. Per germline, CDR1 LNHDA and CDR2 SQIVND (reference sequence). This CDR3 is built from 15 residues. Trimming left V 3 bases short and J 3 bases short, with 14 bases between. The CDR3 sequence is CASSMNPLRYTEAFF. As DNA, the CDR3 is TGTGCCAGTAGTATGAATCCCCTCAGGTACACTGAAGCTTTCTTT. Filled out from reference TRBV19 and TRBJ1-1, the complete variable domain reads DGGITQSPKYLFRKEGQNVTLSCEQNLNHDAMYWYRQDPGQGLRLIYYSQIVNDFQKGDIAEGYSVSREKKESFPLTVTSAQKNPTAFYLCASSMNPLRYTEAFFGQGTRLTVV.

This clone was picked up one time. The chain employs TRBV19 and TRBJ2-7; D is perhaps TRBD1 (5 bases). V was trimmed by 3 bases and J by 5 bases, leaving 14 bases between them. CDR1 and CDR2 (germline): LNHDA, SQIVND (reference sequence). The CDR3 contains 14 residues. The CDR3 DNA reads TGTGCCAGTAGTATGTGGGGCACCACCGACGAGCAGTACTTC. Its protein is CASSMWGTTDEQYF.

This chain's CDR3 is CASSKDYPATGSNQPQHF. The CDR3 region has the DNA TGTGCCAGCAGCAAAGATTATCCCGCGACAGGGTCAAATCAGCCCCAGCATTTT. The chain carries TRBV21-1 and TRBJ1-5; the table gives TRBD1 as D, unverified against the DNA. TRBV21-1 is a known pseudogene. This CDR3 has 18 residues.

V is TRBV5-1 and J is TRBJ2-7; 11 nucleotides align to TRBD2. The trim removed 4 bases at V and 1 base at J, leaving 16 bases unmatched. CDR3 length: 19 amino acids. The V gene's germline CDR1 is SGHRS and CDR2 YFSETQ. The CDR3 sequence: CASSTSGTSGPAFSYEQYF. The CDR3 nucleotides read TGCGCCAGCAGCACTTCCGGGACTAGCGGACCCGCCTTTTCCTACGAGCAGTACTTC.

This clone was seen once. A read error may account for a junction end that differs from germline. The rearrangement uses TRBV29-1 and TRBJ2-2; the D gene is possibly TRBD1 (7 bases). CDR3 length: 17 residues. Germline lookup yields CDR1 SQVTM and CDR2 ANQGSEA. CDR3 DNA sequence: TGCAGCGTTGCAGGGATGGAGGGGGCGATGGACACCGGGGGGCTGTTTTTT. The encoded protein is CSVAGMEGAMDTGGLFF.

The chain links TRBV4-3 to TRBJ2-5; tentative D call: TRBD2 (7 bases). The J call is doubtful: the DNA matches TRBJ2-7 better. Germline CDR1 is LGHNA and CDR2 is YSLEER. The CDR3 covers 18 residues. In DNA, the CDR3 is TGCGCCAGCAGCCAGATGCTGATAGGGGCCAGGGAGGGGGACGAGCAGTACTTC. Translation: CASSQMLIGAREGDEQYF.

The genes are TRBV9 and TRBJ1-1; tentatively, D is TRBD1 (6 bases). The CDR3 contains 15 residues. V was clipped by 4 bases and J by 0 bases, with 13 bases between them. Per the germline V gene, CDR1 is SGDLS and CDR2 is YYNGEE. CDR3 sequence: CASSPRGAMNTEAFF. Written as DNA, the CDR3 is TGTGCCAGCAGCCCACGGGGGGCTATGAACACTGAAGCTTTCTTT.

This chain joins TRBV2 and TRBJ2-7; 8 nucleotides agree with TRBD1. This CDR3 is built from 15 residues. Germline assignment: CDR1 SNHLY and CDR2 FYNNEI. V dropped 5 bases and J dropped 0; count of bases not matched to a gene: 6. The CDR3 region is CASSRDRWSSYEQYF. The CDR3 DNA follows: TGTGCCAGCAGTCGGGACAGGTGGAGCTCCTACGAGCAGTACTTC. The entire variable domain, with the rest obtained from reference TRBV2 and TRBJ2-7, is as follows: EPEVTQTPSHQVTQMGQEVILRCVPISNHLYFYWYRQILGQKVEFLVSFYNNEISEKSEIFDDQFSVERPDGSNFTLKIRSTKLEDSAMYFCASSRDRWSSYEQYFGPGTRLTVT.

J is TRBJ2-7 and V is TRBV11-3; 11 bases agree with TRBD2. The CDR3 contains 14 residues. Germline V gives CDR1 SGHNT, CDR2 YENEEA. The J segment lost 1 base and the V segment lost 4 bases, leaving 0 bases of the junction unmatched. The CDR3 loop reads CASSWTSGSYEQYF. The CDR3 nucleotides read TGTGCCAGCAGCTGGACTAGCGGGTCCTACGAGCAGTACTTC. Using reference TRBV11-3 and TRBJ2-7 for the parts outside the CDR3, the full variable domain is EAGVVQSPRYKIIEKKQPVAFWCNPISGHNTLYWYLQNLGQGPELLIRYENEEAVDDSQLPKDRFSAERLKGVDSTLKIQPAELGDSAVYLCASSWTSGSYEQYFGPGTRLTVT.

This chain links TRBV6-6 with TRBJ1-1, with 10 bases that match TRBD1. Germline V CDR1 and CDR2: MNHNY, SVGAGI (reference sequence). There are 14 residues in the CDR3. V lost 6 bases and J lost 2; bases outside the gene matches: 3. As DNA, the CDR3 is TGTGCCAGCAGGAGGGACAGGGGAAACACTGAAGCTTTCTTT. This translates into CASRRDRGNTEAFF.

J is TRBJ2-5 and V is TRBV19; 8 bases map to TRBD1. The germline gives CDR1 LNHDA, CDR2 SQIVND (reference sequence). V dropped 5 bases and J dropped 3; count of bases not matched to a gene: 8. The CDR3 sequence is 15 residues long. The CDR3 nucleotides are TGTGCCAGTAGTCCCCTGACAGGGGACGAAGAGACCCAGTACTTC. Its translation is CASSPLTGDEETQYF.